Listed below are T cell receptor beta chains from one sample, sequenced in a study of blood T cell repertoires in COVID-19. Profiled with immunoSEQ multiplex PCR; TCRdb holds only in-frame clones, not every one. The table lists 270,000 or so clones, 89% of them singletons. Sequencing was carried out using peripheral blood. These receptors all stem from a woman under 40 with COVID-19, enrolled during active disease. Both conserved end residues are part of each CDR3.

v_gene,CDR3aa
TRBV6-4,CASSRTSESTDTQYF
TRBV29-1,CSVVGVGEKLFF
TRBV2,CASSASRGGEKLFF
TRBV7-9,CASSLWAGHLNEQFF
TRBV6-6,CASISRGVGTDTQYF
TRBV10-3,CAISNPRDTLYNEQFF
TRBV4-2,CASSRTGDGLEKLFF
TRBV27,CASSPREPLGTQYF
TRBV19,CASSNAGVDTEAFF
TRBV27,CASSPAQNSYNSPLHF
TRBV6-5,CASAGLLISNYGYTF
TRBV19,CASSTGTSGGAHEQFF
TRBV19,CASSRQQDGYTF
TRBV7-9,CASSPGHYEQYF
TRBV4-1,CASSVGGGARDEKLFF
TRBV27,CASSFRQVGKNTEAFF
TRBV11-2,CASSRTATGELFF
TRBV12-3/TRBV12-4,CASRIQEGEKLFF
TRBV5-1,CASSLQGGTYEQYF
TRBV7-9,CASSPPTVTYISGNTIYF
TRBV5-1,CASSPRTSGGEETQYF
TRBV28,CASSSDRGPDTQYF
TRBV27,CASSARGIVYEQYF
TRBV28,CASSWTGEGSPLHF
TRBV11-2,CASCRGPTDTQYF
TRBV19,CASRSSGNTGELFF
TRBV14,CASSRMVVGGTQYF
TRBV30,CACTQGAIDEQYF
TRBV19,CASSIDAGQRMGGNTIYF
TRBV6-2/TRBV6-3,CASSYWGLKGTEAFF
TRBV5-1,CASSLKVSGANYGYTF
TRBV3-1/TRBV3-2,CASSQLADTQYF
TRBV28,CASSPGGREKLFF
TRBV10-2,CASSDNMNTEAFF
TRBV19,CASTSAGPRYQPQHF
TRBV7-8,CASSLGLSVYDEQYF
TRBV6-5,CASSYSTGYEQYF
TRBV7-9,CASSHDHPREGRYEQYF
TRBV6-8,CASRFYGQGNNQPQHF
TRBV10-1,CASSRTSGGFYEQYF
TRBV20-1,CSASAGYYEQYF
TRBV27,CASSFGQGIEKLFF
TRBV27,CASSLPPGGGSSTDTQYF
TRBV7-8,CASSLYRGSYEQYF
TRBV3-1/TRBV3-2,CASSDRGNADTQYF
TRBV7-9,CASSGTSSYEQYF
TRBV12-5,CASGLSTGYEQYF